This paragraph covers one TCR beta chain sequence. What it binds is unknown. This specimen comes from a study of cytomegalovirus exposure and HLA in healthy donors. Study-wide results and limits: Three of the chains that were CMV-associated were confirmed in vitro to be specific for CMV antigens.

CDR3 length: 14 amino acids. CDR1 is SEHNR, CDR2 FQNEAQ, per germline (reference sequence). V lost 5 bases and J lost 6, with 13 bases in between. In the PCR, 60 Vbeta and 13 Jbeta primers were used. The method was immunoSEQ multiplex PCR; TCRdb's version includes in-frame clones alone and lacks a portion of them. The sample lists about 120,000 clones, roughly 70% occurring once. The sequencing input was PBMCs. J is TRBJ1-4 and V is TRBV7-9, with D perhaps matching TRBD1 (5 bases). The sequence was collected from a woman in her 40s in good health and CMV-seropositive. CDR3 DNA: TGTGCCAGCAGCGCCTCAGGGTCTGATGAAAAACTGTTTTTT. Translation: CASSASGSDEKLFF.